The 8 T cell receptor beta chains below all came from one sample that was sequenced in a study of low-dose radiotherapy and immunotherapy resistance in tumors. As for time point: after trial treatment. Treatment defined: LDRT plus nivolumab, ipilimumab, low-dose cyclophosphamide and aspirin (RACIN trial). With a V-primer adapter and a constant-region primer, TCRs were amplified for 20 PCR cycles. TCRdb redid the calling of the reads with MiXCR, one entry per CDR3 protein. This repertoire shows roughly 50,000 distinct CDR3 sequences, around a third found once; its top ten account for around 8%. The sequencing used PBMCs, collected after low-dose radiotherapy plus immunotherapy. Receptors originate from a male donor with rectosigmoid adenocarcinoma.

The rearrangement joins TRBV20-1 to TRBJ1-6; no clear D gene. Germline values: CDR1 DFQATT, CDR2 SNEGSKA (reference sequence). Trimming left V 3 bases short and J 0 bases short, with 9 bases between. The CDR3 runs to 15 residues. CDR3 in DNA: TGCAGTGCTAGGAAGCTCTTCTCCTATAATTCACCCCTCCACTTT. Residues: CSARKLFSYNSPLHF.

This clonotype was found many times. This chain joins TRBV7-8 and TRBJ2-2; tentatively, D is TRBD2 (6 bases). The CDR3 runs to 12 residues. Germline values: CDR1 SGHVS, CDR2 FQNEAQ. The germline V and J ends were trimmed by 11 bases and 7 bases, with 14 bases remaining between them. CDR3 sequence (DNA): TGTGCCGTCGGCGGGACCGACGGGGAGCTGTTTTTT. This codes for CAVGGTDGELFF.

This clonotype is deemed medium-sized. The V and J genes are TRBV14 and TRBJ1-1, with D hard to call. Germline CDR1 is SGHDN and CDR2 is FVKESK. Trimming left V 0 bases short and J 6 bases short, with 8 bases between. CDR3 length: 13 amino acids. The CDR3 region is CASSQDSLAEAFF. CDR3 DNA sequence: TGTGCCAGCAGCCAAGATAGCTTGGCTGAAGCTTTCTTT.

In its sample, this clonotype is medium-sized. The rearrangement uses TRBV28 and TRBJ1-5, with D possibly being TRBD1 (5 bases). The CDR3 runs 14 residues. With 5 bases removed from V and 7 bases from J, the gap between germline ends came to 15 bases. The germline CDR1 and CDR2 sequences are MDHEN and SYDVKM. The CDR3 coding sequence is TGTGCCAGCAGTCCCGGGACTCGTCGGCAGCCCCAGCATTTT. Translation gives CASSPGTRRQPQHF.

This clonotype was observed at least ten times. The chain combines TRBV6-2 or TRBV6-3 with TRBJ2-5; possibly TRBD1 for D (6 bases). Between the trimmed V and J ends, which lost 6 bases and 4 bases, there was a span of 9 bases. Per the germline V gene, CDR1 is MNHEY and CDR2 is SVGEGT. This CDR3 is built from 12 residues. CDR3 sequence: CASSLRGETQYF. The CDR3 DNA follows: TGTGCCAGCAGCCTCAGGGGAGAGACCCAGTACTTC.

The chain combines TRBV27 with TRBJ1-3, with a weak D call TRBD1 (5 bases). CDR1 MNHEY and CDR2 SMNVEV come from the germline V gene (reference sequence). The CDR3 is made up of 14 amino acids. The germline V and J ends were trimmed by 8 bases and 0 bases, with 11 bases remaining between them. CDR3 DNA sequence: TGTGCCAGCGCTCGGGGGGTCTCTGGAAACACCATATATTTT. This gives the protein CASARGVSGNTIYF.

This clonotype was counted a few times. V usage is TRBV28 and J usage is TRBJ2-7, with 7 bases matching TRBD1. Germline CDR1 MDHEN, CDR2 SYDVKM. The CDR3 runs 15 residues. Trimming removed 3 bases from V and 4 bases from J; junction bases left unmatched: 9. The CDR3 reads CASSFDPGTAYEQYF. The CDR3 DNA reads as TGTGCCAGCAGTTTTGACCCCGGGACAGCGTACGAGCAGTACTTC. The whole variable domain, filled in from reference TRBV28 and TRBJ2-7, reads DVKVTQSSRYLVKRTGEKVFLECVQDMDHENMFWYRQDPGLGLRLIYFSYDVKMKEKGDIPEGYSVSREKKERFSLILESASTNQTSMYLCASSFDPGTAYEQYFGPGTRLTVT.

This clonotype has a count of ten or more. The chain uses TRBV19 and TRBJ2-2, with 10 bases that match TRBD2. Germline V CDR1 and CDR2: LNHDA, SQIVND (reference sequence). The CDR3 totals 15 residues. Trimming at V came to 7 bases and at J to 7 bases, leaving 9 bases not matched to a gene. CDR3 in DNA: TGTGCCAGTACGAGCGGGAGGGAAGTGTACGGGGAGCTGTTTTTT. This codes for CASTSGREVYGELFF.